The rows below give T cell receptor beta chains drawn from one sample of a study of shared T cell receptors in the human thymus. Libraries were prepared by immunoSEQ multiplex PCR; TCRdb keeps only in-frame clonotypes and omits some of them. Of hundreds of thousands of clones in the sample, approximately 89% were seen once. These data also featured in a second study, about human thymus T cells.

The sequenced sample consisted of thymocytes. The receptors were sampled from a boy under three years old with a congenital heart defect. The CDR3 runs from the conserved cysteine through the conserved F or W. A D gene is named only where the DNA matches it firmly. Clone size is not always given. Where it is, it says once, few, many or a class for expanded clones.

TRBV30	.	TRBD2	TRBJ2-7	TGTGCCTGGAAAGATGGGCGGGACCTACCCGGGGGGGGGCCTACCTACGAGCAGTACTTC	CAWKDGRDLPGGGPTYEQYF
TRBV28	once	.	TRBJ2-7	TGTGCCAGCAGTTTAGGGGGGACAGAACCCTACGAGCAGTACTTC	CASSLGGTEPYEQYF
TRBV2	.	.	TRBJ1-2	TGTGCCAGCAGTGAACTGGACAGCTCACCAAGATGGTACTGCACCTTC	CASSELDSSPRWYCTF
TRBV7-7	.	TRBD2	TRBJ2-1	TGTGCCAGCATAGTAAGACTAGCGCGCTATGAGCAGTTCTTC	CASIVRLARYEQFF
TRBV5-1	.	.	TRBJ2-1	TGCGCCAGCAGCTTGGACGGGAGCTCCTACAATGAGCAGTTCTTC	CASSLDGSSYNEQFF
TRBV5-1	once	.	TRBJ2-2	TGCGCCAGCAGTTCAGGGTCAACGAACACCGGGGAGCTGTTTTTT	CASSSGSTNTGELFF
TRBV6-1	.	.	TRBJ2-7	TGTGCCAGCAGTTCCCCGAGGGGAGGCGAGCAGTACTTC	CASSSPRGGEQYF
TRBV6-6	.	.	TRBJ1-5	TGTGCCAGCAGGTACAATTTAAATCAGCCCCAGCATTTT	CASRYNLNQPQHF
TRBV28	.	.	TRBJ1-5	TGTGCCAGCAGTCCGACAGATGATTATAGCAATCAGCCCCAGCATTTT	CASSPTDDYSNQPQHF
TRBV13	once	.	TRBJ2-7	TGTGCCAGCAGCCCCCGGGGGAGCGGGCGCTCCTACGAGCAGTACTTC	CASSPRGSGRSYEQYF
TRBV28	.	.	TRBJ1-1	TGTGCCAGCAGTTGGTCCCAGGGTCGTGTCTCTAACACTGAAGCTTTCTTT	CASSWSQGRVSNTEAFF
TRBV29-1	.	.	TRBJ1-2	TGCAGCGTTGAAGATCCGGGACTGATTAACTATGGCTACACCTTC	CSVEDPGLINYGYTF
TRBV14	.	.	TRBJ2-5	TGTGCCAGCAGCCAAGATAAAGGCCACCGTACGGGGCAAGAGACCCAGTACTTC	CASSQDKGHRTGQETQYF
TRBV7-8	.	TRBD2	TRBJ2-3	TGTGCCAGCAGCCCGGGGAGGGGCTTGGAAGCGGGGGGGCTGGGCACAGATACGCAGTATTTT	CASSPGRGLEAGGLGTDTQYF
TRBV30	.	.	TRBJ1-3	TGTGCACACAGGATCCCCGCTGGAAACACCATATATTTT	CAHRIPAGNTIYF
TRBV18	.	.	TRBJ2-4	TGTGCCAGCTCAGAGCAGGGACATATAAACATTCAGTACTTC	CASSEQGHINIQYF
TRBV4-2	.	.	TRBJ1-4	TGTGCCAGCAGCCAAGATCGGAGGGCAGGGTTGAGTGAAAAACTGTTTTTT	CASSQDRRAGLSEKLFF
TRBV14	.	TRBD2	TRBJ2-1	TGTGCCAGCAGCCAAGATATGGGGGTAGCGGGAGCCTACAATGAGCAGTTCTTC	CASSQDMGVAGAYNEQFF
TRBV7-6	once	TRBD1	TRBJ1-1	TGTGCCAGCAGCGTAATGTCAGGGGGCACTGAAGCTTTCTTT	CASSVMSGGTEAFF
TRBV6-1	.	.	TRBJ2-7	TGTGCCAGCGCATACCTACAGGGAAGACCCTACGAGCAGTACTTC	CASAYLQGRPYEQYF
TRBV20-1	.	.	TRBJ1-3	TGCAGTGCTAGGCGGGGAAACACCATATATTTT	CSARRGNTIYF
TRBV6-1	.	.	TRBJ2-7	TGTGCCAGCAGCGAAAGGGGCGGTCTAAACTACGAGCAGTACTTC	CASSERGGLNYEQYF